This note documents a single T cell receptor (beta chain) sequence. Its specificity is unknown. This sample is part of a study of T cell responses to AZD1222 COVID-19 vaccine. Both about-4-week and about-12-week second-dose recipients were combined. Sequenced by immunoSEQ multiplex PCR; TCRdb stores in-frame clones only, minus some. Among about 130,000 clones, roughly 92% were seen once, and the ten largest hold around 1.1%. This CDR3 has 13 amino acids. Germline V lookup: CDR1 SEHNR, CDR2 FQNEAQ (reference sequence). V shed 3 bases and J shed 8 bases, with 10 bases lying between them. General study points: The study found vaccine-associated CD4 TCRs spanning spike, dominant at 160-218 and 743-854. Donors were mostly white British, more females; clonal diversity possibly underestimated. The breadth and depth of Spike-specific TCRs increased once two AZD1222 doses had been given.

The chain recombines TRBV7-9 with TRBJ1-4; D is possibly TRBD1 (5 bases). This receptor was obtained from an adult who received the AZD1222 COVID-19 vaccine. Source: peripheral blood, taken 28 days after the second AZD1222 dose. Here the CDR3 DNA reads TGTGCCAGCAGCTTTATCAGGGACGAAAAACTGTTTTTT. Amino acid sequence: CASSFIRDEKLFF. Supplemented by reference TRBV7-9 and TRBJ1-4, the full variable domain reads DTGVSQNPRHKITKRGQNVTFRCDPISEHNRLYWYRQTLGQGPEFLTYFQNEAQLEKSRLLSDRFSAERPKGSFSTLEIQRTEQGDSAMYLCASSFIRDEKLFFGSGTQLSVL.